This TCR beta chain was sequenced during a study of CD8+CD57+ T cells in acquired aplastic anemia. Study as a whole: Average DNA yield from sorted CD4+ and CD8+ cells was approximately 3 ug. Healthy donor CD4+ cell samples had a mean of roughly 10 million reads.

The study profiled TCR beta VDJ and CDR3 using genomic DNA as template. MiXCR, run by TCRdb on the reads, gives a single entry per CDR3 protein. Among hundreds of thousands of distinct CDR3 sequences listed, 65% to 80% were seen once. Broader study findings: The same twenty-nine CD8+ CDR3 sequences occurred in patients and in controls.

Note on this clonotype: The antigen is not known. At one of its ends the junction is not consistent with the germline gene, which may arise from a read error.

Germline V gene sequence: CDR1 SGHRS, CDR2 YFSETQ. The CDR3 is 18 residues long. The V gene is TRBV5-1, the J gene TRBJ1-3, with 7 bases fitting TRBD1. Source material: sorted CD4+, CD8+, or CD8+CD57+ T cells (not recorded which) from PBMCs. The receptor comes from a human donor in good health, serving as a control. As DNA, the CDR3 is TGTGCCACCAGAAGAGGTGTACAGGGGCCGCTATCTGGAAACACCATATATTTT. The encoded protein is CATRRGVQGPLSGNTIYF.